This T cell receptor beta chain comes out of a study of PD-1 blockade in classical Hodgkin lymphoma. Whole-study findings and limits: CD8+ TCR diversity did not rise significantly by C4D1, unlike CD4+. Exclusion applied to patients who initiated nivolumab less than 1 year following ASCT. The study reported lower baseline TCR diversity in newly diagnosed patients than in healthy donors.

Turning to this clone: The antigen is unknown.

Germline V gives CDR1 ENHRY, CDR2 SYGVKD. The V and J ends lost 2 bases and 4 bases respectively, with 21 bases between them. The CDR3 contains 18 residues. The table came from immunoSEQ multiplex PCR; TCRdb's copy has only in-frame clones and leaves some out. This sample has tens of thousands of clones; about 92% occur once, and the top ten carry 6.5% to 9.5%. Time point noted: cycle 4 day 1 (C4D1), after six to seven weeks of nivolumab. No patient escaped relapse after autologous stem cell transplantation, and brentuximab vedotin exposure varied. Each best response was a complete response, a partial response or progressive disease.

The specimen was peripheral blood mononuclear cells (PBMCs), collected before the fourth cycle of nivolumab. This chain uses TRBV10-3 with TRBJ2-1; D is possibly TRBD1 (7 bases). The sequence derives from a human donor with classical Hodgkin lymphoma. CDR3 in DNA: TGTGCCATCAGTGAGAAGGGAGTAGCAGGGGGAGGTTACAATGAGCAGTTCTTC. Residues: CAISEKGVAGGGYNEQFF.